A selection of T cell receptor beta chains follows, all from one sample in a study of T cell repertoires in cytomegalovirus infection. What these receptors recognize is not known. One entry per CDR3 protein results from TCRdb running MiXCR on the reads. The data show 750,000 to 950,000 distinct CDR3 sequences, almost 30% seen once. Here the sequenced sample was cultured CD8+ T cells from PBMCs, taken from culture after CMV antigen stimulation. The receptors were gathered from a human donor in good health (CMV status not recorded). Some clones in this sample may be carry-over from other donors' samples. Both conserved end residues are part of each CDR3. D genes are given only for firm matches. Size is stated for part of the rows, as once, few or many counts, or as a class when the clone is expanded.

V gene: TRBV7-6
clone size: few
CDR3 length: 14
D gene: TRBD1
J gene: TRBJ1-1
CDR3 protein: CASSPGGQSTEAFF
CDR3 DNA: TGTGCCAGCAGCCCCGGGGGACAGAGCACTGAAGCTTTCTTT

V gene: TRBV7-6
clone size: few
CDR3 length: 12
D gene: -
J gene: TRBJ1-1
CDR3 protein: CASSLEQAEAFF
CDR3 DNA: TGTGCCAGCAGCTTAGAACAAGCTGAAGCTTTCTTT

V gene: TRBV7-9
clone size: many
CDR3 length: 14
D gene: -
J gene: TRBJ1-1
CDR3 protein: CASSSAGGNTEAFF
CDR3 DNA: TGTGCCAGCAGCTCCGCGGGGGGGAACACTGAAGCTTTCTTT

V gene: TRBV10-2
clone size: -
CDR3 length: 17
D gene: TRBD2
J gene: TRBJ2-2
CDR3 protein: CASSESWSGGVSGELFF
CDR3 DNA: TGCGCCAGCAGTGAGTCTTGGAGCGGGGGGGTTTCCGGGGAGCTGTTTTTT

V gene: TRBV4-1
clone size: -
CDR3 length: 16
D gene: -
J gene: TRBJ2-1
CDR3 protein: CASSQGVLSSYNEQFF
CDR3 DNA: TGCGCCAGCAGCCAGGGAGTCTTGAGCTCCTACAATGAGCAGTTCTTC

V gene: TRBV7-2
clone size: many
CDR3 length: 16
D gene: -
J gene: TRBJ1-3
CDR3 protein: CASSPPGEWRGNTIYF
CDR3 DNA: TGTGCCAGCAGTCCGCCGGGCGAATGGAGGGGAAACACCATATATTTT

V gene: TRBV27
clone size: -
CDR3 length: 13
D gene: -
J gene: TRBJ2-1
CDR3 protein: CASSRGQYNEQFF
CDR3 DNA: TGTGCCAGCAGTCGAGGACAGTACAATGAGCAGTTCTTC

V gene: TRBV18
clone size: -
CDR3 length: 16
D gene: -
J gene: TRBJ1-2
CDR3 protein: CASSPPIGAGNYGYTF
CDR3 DNA: TGTGCCAGCTCACCACCGATTGGGGCAGGGAACTATGGCTACACCTTC

V gene: TRBV7-8
clone size: few
CDR3 length: 15
D gene: -
J gene: TRBJ2-5
CDR3 protein: CASSSATRVGETQYF
CDR3 DNA: TGTGCCAGCAGCTCCGCGACTAGAGTGGGAGAGACCCAGTACTTC

V gene: TRBV20-1
clone size: few
CDR3 length: 18
D gene: TRBD1
J gene: TRBJ1-1
CDR3 protein: CSARDPTLWPGQGEEAFF
CDR3 DNA: TGCAGTGCTAGAGATCCAACTCTATGGCCGGGACAGGGGGAAGAAGCTTTCTTT

V gene: TRBV6-2/TRBV6-3
clone size: few
CDR3 length: 11
D gene: -
J gene: TRBJ1-2
CDR3 protein: CASGEGYGYTF
CDR3 DNA: TGTGCCAGCGGGGAGGGCTATGGCTACACCTTC

V gene: TRBV29-1
clone size: few
CDR3 length: 12
D gene: -
J gene: TRBJ1-1
CDR3 protein: CSVVGQREGAFF
CDR3 DNA: TGCAGCGTCGTGGGACAAAGGGAAGGCGCTTTCTTT

V gene: TRBV5-1
clone size: -
CDR3 length: 16
D gene: -
J gene: TRBJ2-1
CDR3 protein: CASSWRTGAGYNEQFF
CDR3 DNA: TGCGCCAGCAGCTGGAGAACGGGAGCTGGATACAATGAGCAGTTCTTC

V gene: TRBV20-1
clone size: -
CDR3 length: 12
D gene: -
J gene: TRBJ1-2
CDR3 protein: CSARDLSYGYTF
CDR3 DNA: TGCAGTGCTAGAGACCTCTCATATGGCTACACCTTC

V gene: TRBV27
clone size: many
CDR3 length: 17
D gene: TRBD1
J gene: TRBJ2-3
CDR3 protein: CASSLYQQGVHTDTQYF
CDR3 DNA: TGTGCCAGCAGTTTATACCAACAGGGGGTTCACACAGATACGCAGTATTTT

V gene: TRBV27
clone size: few
CDR3 length: 14
D gene: -
J gene: TRBJ2-5
CDR3 protein: CASSPGGRGQTQYF
CDR3 DNA: TGTGCCAGCAGCCCTGGAGGGAGGGGGCAGACCCAGTACTTC

V gene: TRBV6-6
clone size: few
CDR3 length: 15
D gene: -
J gene: TRBJ2-5
CDR3 protein: CASSLTGLQQETQYF
CDR3 DNA: TGTGCCAGCAGTCTTACGGGACTTCAACAAGAGACCCAGTACTTC

V gene: TRBV13
clone size: few
CDR3 length: 17
D gene: -
J gene: TRBJ1-1
CDR3 protein: CASSLGPHQGQTTEAFF
CDR3 DNA: TGTGCCAGCAGCTTAGGCCCTCATCAAGGACAGACCACTGAAGCTTTCTTT

V gene: TRBV20-1
clone size: -
CDR3 length: 13
D gene: -
J gene: TRBJ2-5
CDR3 protein: CSAAVGFEETQYF
CDR3 DNA: TGCAGTGCCGCAGTGGGGTTCGAAGAGACCCAGTACTTC

V gene: TRBV15
clone size: -
CDR3 length: 15
D gene: -
J gene: TRBJ2-3
CDR3 protein: CATSRSRVFTDTQYF
CDR3 DNA: TGTGCCACCAGCAGATCCAGGGTGTTCACAGATACGCAGTATTTT

V gene: TRBV4-1
clone size: -
CDR3 length: 14
D gene: -
J gene: TRBJ1-2
CDR3 protein: CASSQGPADYGYTF
CDR3 DNA: TGCGCCAGCAGCCAAGGTCCGGCCGACTATGGCTACACCTTC

V gene: TRBV6-2/TRBV6-3
clone size: few
CDR3 length: 12
D gene: -
J gene: TRBJ2-1
CDR3 protein: CASSPDPNEQFF
CDR3 DNA: TGTGCCAGCAGCCCGGACCCTAATGAGCAGTTCTTC

V gene: TRBV28
clone size: -
CDR3 length: 14
D gene: -
J gene: TRBJ1-1
CDR3 protein: CASSLRAWDTEAFF
CDR3 DNA: TGTGCCAGCAGTTTGCGGGCGTGGGATACTGAAGCTTTCTTT